The 32 T cell receptor beta chains listed next were all sequenced from one sample in a study of long-term antiretroviral therapy in people with HIV. Survey-level resolution applied to immunoSEQ assay v3.0. TCRdb keeps only in-frame clones here, not all; method: immunoSEQ multiplex PCR. The sample includes about 35,000 clones, 65% to 80% of them seen just once. Sequencing used unsorted PBMCs, obtained 3 years after starting antiretroviral therapy. These receptor sequences come from a man in his fifties or sixties with HIV.

The rearrangement joins TRBV19 to TRBJ1-2, with D unclear. CDR1 and CDR2 (germline): LNHDA, SQIVND (reference sequence). The CDR3 totals 12 residues. Trimming cost V 4 bases and J 4 bases, with 7 bases left between them. This CDR3 is CASSSPTYGYTF. The CDR3 coding sequence is TGTGCCAGTAGTAGCCCTACCTATGGCTACACCTTC.

This clone was recorded only once. DNA for the CDR3: TGTGCCAGCTCACCACTCGTGGCAGGGCTGAACACCGGGGAGCTGTTTTTT. Translation gives CASSPLVAGLNTGELFF. This chain links TRBV18 with TRBJ2-2; perhaps TRBD1 as D (5 bases). The V and J ends lost 1 base and 1 base respectively, with 13 bases between them. The CDR3 contains 17 residues. Germline lookup yields CDR1 KGHSH and CDR2 LQKENI.

The rearrangement links TRBV27 to TRBJ1-4; the D is unclear. Deletions cut 4 bases from V and 0 bases from J, with 9 bases between. The CDR3 runs 15 residues. CDR1 is MNHEY and CDR2 is SMNVEV in the germline V gene (reference sequence). In DNA, the CDR3 is TGTGCCAGCAGTTATAGATGGTCAACTAATGAAAAACTGTTTTTT. Its translation is CASSYRWSTNEKLFF.

The rearrangement joins TRBV20-1 to TRBJ2-7; 7 nucleotides match TRBD2. The germline CDR1 and CDR2 sequences are DFQATT and SNEGSKA (reference sequence). The CDR3 is 10 amino acids. The CDR3 loop is CERGPYEQYF. In DNA, the CDR3 is TGCGAGCGGGGTCCCTACGAGCAGTACTTC.

Remarks on this clone: This specimen includes other DNA sequences encoding the same CDR3. V is TRBV27 and J is TRBJ2-7; D gene uncertain. Germline-derived CDR1 and CDR2 are MNHEY and SMNVEV (reference sequence). With 3 bases removed from V and 3 bases from J, the gap between germline ends came to 3 bases. The CDR3 is made up of 11 amino acids. The CDR3 here is CASSFGYEQYF. In DNA, the CDR3 is TGTGCCAGCAGTTTTGGCTACGAGCAGTACTTC.

The chain combines TRBV9 with TRBJ1-4; a weak D match, TRBD1 (5 bases). Germline V gene sequence: CDR1 SGDLS, CDR2 YYNGEE. The CDR3 is made up of 14 amino acids. V was trimmed by 0 bases and J by 8 bases, leaving 11 bases between them. The DNA of the CDR3 is TGTGCCAGCAGCGTAGGCGAGGGGAGAGAAAAACTGTTTTTT. Translation gives CASSVGEGREKLFF.

This clone was observed a single time. V usage is TRBV2 and J usage is TRBJ2-7; 12 bases map to TRBD1. Germline loops: CDR1 SNHLY, CDR2 FYNNEI. The CDR3 consists of 13 residues. V lost 8 bases to trimming and J lost 6 bases; unmatched junction nucleotides: 5. CDR3 sequence: CASRGQGAGEQYF. Written as DNA, the CDR3 is TGTGCCAGCCGGGGACAGGGGGCAGGCGAGCAGTACTTC.

This clone was picked up one time. This rearrangement joins TRBV5-1 to TRBJ2-3; 10 positions match TRBD2. The germline V gene has CDR1 SGHRS and CDR2 YFSETQ. This CDR3 region has 16 residues. J was trimmed by 6 bases and V by 4 bases; bases with no gene match: 11. Here the CDR3 DNA reads TGCGCCAGCAGCCCCGGGTGGAGCGGGGGGGCGGATACGCAGTATTTT. Translation gives CASSPGWSGGADTQYF.

The chain is built from TRBV18 and TRBJ2-5; the D gene is possibly TRBD2 (6 bases). Trimming pared 5 bases from V and 0 bases from J, leaving 10 bases between. Germline V gene sequence: CDR1 KGHSH, CDR2 LQKENI. The CDR3 is 14 residues long. CDR3 DNA: TGTGCCAGCTCAGGGGGGACGGACCAAGAGACCCAGTACTTC. It specifies CASSGGTDQETQYF.

V gene TRBV28 combines with J gene TRBJ2-3, with 9 bases identical to TRBD2. V lost 5 bases and J lost 0; bases outside the gene matches: 6. CDR1 is MDHEN, CDR2 SYDVKM, per germline. CDR3 size: 16 residues. The CDR3 DNA follows: TGTGCCAGCAGTCCCCACCTAGCGGGGAGCACAGATACGCAGTATTTT. Protein sequence: CASSPHLAGSTDTQYF.

The genes are TRBV30 and TRBJ1-6; D remains ambiguous. There are 16 residues in the CDR3. The V end was cut by 4 bases, the J end by 14 bases, with 27 bases between. Germline CDR1 and CDR2: GTSNPN and SVGIG (reference sequence). The CDR3 DNA reads as TGTGCCTGGAACAAACTGGGGAGAAAGGCCACCACCACCCTCCACTTT. It yields the protein CAWNKLGRKATTTLHF.

This chain joins TRBV28 and TRBJ2-6; D not certain. From germline, CDR1 is MDHEN and CDR2 SYDVKM. Trimming removed 6 bases at V and 0 bases at J, with 9 bases between. The CDR3 consists of 15 residues. The CDR3 DNA is TGTGCCAGCAGGACTTCTACCTCTGGGGCCAACGTCCTGACTTTC. Amino acids: CASRTSTSGANVLTF. Together with reference TRBV28 and TRBJ2-6, the CDR3 gives the full variable domain: DVKVTQSSRYLVKRTGEKVFLECVQDMDHENMFWYRQDPGLGLRLIYFSYDVKMKEKGDIPEGYSVSREKKERFSLILESASTNQTSMYLCASRTSTSGANVLTFGAGSRLTVL.

This clone has just one count. The chain has TRBV4-1 and TRBJ2-3; 12 bases are a match to TRBD2. V lost 4 bases, J lost 0 bases, and 8 bases stayed unmatched. This CDR3 contains 18 residues. CDR1 is MGHRA and CDR2 is YSYEKL in the germline V gene. CDR3 coding DNA: TGCGCCAGCAGCCCTGGGACTAGCGGGCGCGCTAGCACAGATACGCAGTATTTT. Its protein product is CASSPGTSGRASTDTQYF.

The rearrangement links TRBV20-1 to TRBJ2-1; possible D gene TRBD1, 5 bases. CDR1 is DFQATT, CDR2 SNEGSKA, per germline (reference sequence). This CDR3 is built from 11 residues. In DNA, the CDR3 is TGCAGCGCTGGACATAACAATGAGCAGTTCTTC. Amino acids: CSAGHNNEQFF.

The sample holds one count of this clone. The chain links TRBV4-1 to TRBJ1-4; possible D gene TRBD1, 5 bases. The V end lost 2 bases, the J end lost 5 bases, and 9 bases lay between the germline ends. The germline gives CDR1 MGHRA, CDR2 YSYEKL. The CDR3 length is 14 residues. DNA of the CDR3: TGCGCCAGCAGCCAATTAGCAGGGAATGAAAAACTGTTTTTT. Protein: CASSQLAGNEKLFF.

CDR3 DNA sequence: TGTGCCAGCAGTTTAGATAGACAGCGCGGCGAGCAGTACTTC. Translation gives CASSLDRQRGEQYF. V and J are TRBV28 and TRBJ2-7; maybe TRBD1 (5 bases). V gave up 2 bases and J gave up 6 bases, with 14 bases separating them. Per the germline V gene, CDR1 is MDHEN and CDR2 is SYDVKM. CDR3 length equals 14 residues.

The V gene is TRBV18, the J gene TRBJ2-1, with TRBD1 identical over 12 bases. With 5 bases clipped from V and 10 bases from J, the junction kept 12 bases outside the gene matches. This CDR3 has 16 amino acids. The V gene's germline CDR1 is KGHSH and CDR2 LQKENI. The CDR3 protein is CASSTRDRGRWVEQFF. CDR3 nucleotides: TGTGCCAGCTCAACCCGGGACAGGGGGCGCTGGGTGGAGCAGTTCTTC.

This clone was detected only a few times. This chain uses TRBV2 with TRBJ2-2; TRBD1 aligns across 8 bases. CDR1 SNHLY and CDR2 FYNNEI come from the germline V gene. V lost 5 bases to trimming and J lost 1 base; unmatched junction nucleotides: 6. CDR3 length equals 16 residues. The CDR3 bases are TGTGCCAGCAGTTCTCAGGGGGCCCTGAACACCGGGGAGCTGTTTTTT. Residues: CASSSQGALNTGELFF.

This clone was detected a few times. The genes are TRBV27 and TRBJ2-2; D gene uncertain. Looked up from germline, CDR1 is MNHEY and CDR2 is SMNVEV (reference sequence). The CDR3 extends over 13 amino acids. V lost 5 bases to trimming and J lost 6 bases, with 10 bases between them. The CDR3 DNA reads TGTGCCAGCAGTCCCCTAGATTCCGGGGAGCTGTTTTTT. Protein: CASSPLDSGELFF.

The V call is TRBV7-9, the J call TRBJ2-5; D assignment may be TRBD1 or TRBD2 (5 bases each). The CDR3 runs to 14 residues. From germline, CDR1 is SEHNR and CDR2 FQNEAQ (reference sequence). Trimming removed 2 bases at V and 14 bases at J, with 21 bases between. The CDR3 nucleotides read TGTGCCAGCAGCTTAAAGGGACGGGCCGAACGTGGATACTTC. This translates into CASSLKGRAERGYF.

V and J are TRBV18 and TRBJ2-5; D may be TRBD2 (6 bases). Germline loops: CDR1 KGHSH, CDR2 LQKENI. The CDR3 covers 13 residues. Trimming removed 5 bases from V and 6 bases from J, with 13 bases in between. The CDR3, as DNA: TGTGCCAGCTCAGGGACGCGGGAAAAGACCCAGTACTTC. This codes for CASSGTREKTQYF.

V is TRBV27 and J is TRBJ2-7; possibly TRBD2 for D (6 bases). Germline CDR1 and CDR2: MNHEY and SMNVEV (reference sequence). This CDR3 comprises 15 residues. The V gene lost 5 bases and the J gene lost 9 bases, with 23 bases spanning the gap. CDR3 sequence (DNA): TGTGCCAGCAGTCCAACCGGGACTGCTCAATCGGGGCAGTACTTC. It codes for CASSPTGTAQSGQYF.

The chain joins TRBV6-5 to TRBJ1-2, with 7 bases that match TRBD1. This CDR3 contains 15 residues. Germline trimming cut 2 bases from V and 4 bases from J; bases unmatched to any gene: 7. The V gene's germline CDR1 is MNHEY and CDR2 SVGAGI. The CDR3 DNA is TGTGCCAGCAGTTACACCCGACAGGGATTCTATGGCTACACCTTC. This codes for CASSYTRQGFYGYTF.

This clone came up a few times. The chain recombines TRBV27 with TRBJ2-7; D is possibly TRBD2 (6 bases). The CDR3 sequence is 14 residues long. V was pared by 4 bases and J by 6 bases, with 16 bases between. Germline V gene lookup returns CDR1 MNHEY and CDR2 SMNVEV (reference sequence). CDR3 sequence reads: CASSSWHPEGEQYF. CDR3 DNA sequence: TGTGCCAGCAGTTCATGGCACCCGGAGGGCGAGCAGTACTTC.

This sequence joins TRBV27 and TRBJ1-1; D is unclear. V lost 8 bases and J 4 bases, leaving 20 bases between the germline ends. This CDR3 has 15 residues. Germline V lookup: CDR1 MNHEY, CDR2 SMNVEV (reference sequence). The CDR3 DNA sequence: TGTGCCAGCGTTACTGACGAGTATTCGGTCACTGAAGCTTTCTTT. Its protein product is CASVTDEYSVTEAFF.

The chain recombines TRBV2 with TRBJ2-5; D not certain. This CDR3 spans 14 amino acids. Germline-derived CDR1 and CDR2 are SNHLY and FYNNEI. The V and J ends lost 7 bases and 9 bases respectively, with 21 bases between them. The CDR3 coding sequence is TGTGCCAGCATGGAAGGAAGCGTCCCTGGGGCCCAGTACTTC. It specifies CASMEGSVPGAQYF.

The V gene is TRBV7-2, the J gene TRBJ2-5, with a possible D match to TRBD1 (8 bases). Germline assignment: CDR1 SGHTA and CDR2 FQGNSA. The CDR3 consists of 14 residues. With 5 bases removed from V and 3 bases from J, the gap between germline ends came to 13 bases. This CDR3 reads CASSLQGGKETQYF. CDR3 sequence (DNA): TGTGCCAGCAGCCTACAGGGGGGGAAAGAGACCCAGTACTTC.

This clone was observed a single time. V usage is TRBV14 and J usage is TRBJ2-2; no definite D call. V was trimmed by 0 bases and J by 2 bases, leaving 1 base between them. The CDR3 runs to 13 residues. Germline V lookup: CDR1 SGHDN, CDR2 FVKESK. CDR3 loop: CASSQDNTGELFF. CDR3 nucleotide sequence: TGTGCCAGCAGCCAAGACAACACCGGGGAGCTGTTTTTT.

The chain carries TRBV28 and TRBJ1-5, with D perhaps matching TRBD1 (5 bases). Trimming removed 7 bases at V and 6 bases at J, with 16 bases between. Germline CDR1 MDHEN, CDR2 SYDVKM. This CDR3 has 14 residues. In DNA form, the CDR3 reads TGTGCCAGCACCCTACCAGGGAAAGTTCAGCCCCAGCATTTT. Translating it yields CASTLPGKVQPQHF. Full variable domain (rest looked up from reference TRBV28 and TRBJ1-5): DVKVTQSSRYLVKRTGEKVFLECVQDMDHENMFWYRQDPGLGLRLIYFSYDVKMKEKGDIPEGYSVSREKKERFSLILESASTNQTSMYLCASTLPGKVQPQHFGDGTRLSIL.

The rearrangement links TRBV7-9 to TRBJ1-3, with no clear D. With 2 bases removed from V and 0 bases from J, the gap between germline ends came to 17 bases. The CDR3 has 18 amino acids. Germline assignment: CDR1 SEHNR and CDR2 FQNEAQ (reference sequence). CDR3 amino acids: CASSLQLGRLSSGNTIYF. DNA for the CDR3: TGTGCCAGCAGCTTACAGTTGGGCAGACTTAGCTCTGGAAACACCATATATTTT. The full variable domain, its missing parts supplied by reference TRBV7-9 and TRBJ1-3, is DTGVSQNPRHKITKRGQNVTFRCDPISEHNRLYWYRQTLGQGPEFLTYFQNEAQLEKSRLLSDRFSAERPKGSFSTLEIQRTEQGDSAMYLCASSLQLGRLSSGNTIYFGEGSWLTVV.

This chain uses TRBV6-5 with TRBJ1-5; D call uncertain. This CDR3 region has 14 residues. The V end was cut by 0 bases, the J end by 6 bases, with 9 bases between. CDR1 and CDR2 (germline): MNHEY, SVGAGI. The CDR3, as DNA: TGTGCCAGCAGTTACTCCGGGAACGGTCAGCCCCAGCATTTT. It is translated as CASSYSGNGQPQHF.

The chain employs TRBV19 and TRBJ2-7, with D perhaps being TRBD1 or TRBD2 (5 bases each). The CDR3 runs to 15 residues. Per germline, CDR1 LNHDA and CDR2 SQIVND (reference sequence). With 3 bases removed from V and 2 bases from J, the gap between germline ends came to 14 bases. The CDR3 spells CASSMGPRLAYEQYF. The CDR3 DNA sequence: TGTGCCAGTAGTATGGGACCTCGCCTCGCCTACGAGCAGTACTTC.